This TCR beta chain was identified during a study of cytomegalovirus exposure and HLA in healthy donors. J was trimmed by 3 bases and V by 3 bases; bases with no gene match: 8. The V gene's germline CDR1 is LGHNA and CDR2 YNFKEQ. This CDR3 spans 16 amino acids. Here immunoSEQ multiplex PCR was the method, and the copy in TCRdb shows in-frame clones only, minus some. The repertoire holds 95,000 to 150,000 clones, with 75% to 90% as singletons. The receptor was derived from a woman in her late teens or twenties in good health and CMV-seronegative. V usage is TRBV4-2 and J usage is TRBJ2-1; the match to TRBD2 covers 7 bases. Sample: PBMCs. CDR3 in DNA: TGTGCCAGCAGCCAGGCCTTTAGCGGGTTCTACAATGAGCAGTTCTTC. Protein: CASSQAFSGFYNEQFF.